The rows below give T cell receptor beta chains drawn from one sample of a study of graft-versus-host responses after intestinal transplantation. Here immunoSEQ multiplex PCR was the method, and the copy in TCRdb shows in-frame clones only, minus some. Of 23,000 or so clones listed, about 95% are singletons. The sequencing here drew on PBMCs, taken roughly 29 days after intestinal transplant. Receptors were obtained from a human patient who received an intestinal transplant, so some T cells may come from the graft donor. The CDR3 runs from the conserved cysteine through the conserved F or W. Each record gives: V gene, D gene, clone size, J gene, CDR3 length, CDR3 DNA, CDR3 protein. D genes are given only for firm matches. Size is omitted from some rows. Given values are once, few, many or a class for expanded clones.

>TRBV7-9|TRBD1|.|TRBJ1-1|16
TGTGCCAGCAGCCGAACCCATACAGGGGGCAACACTGAAGCTTTCTTT
CASSRTHTGGNTEAFF
>TRBV6-5|TRBD1|few|TRBJ1-5|13
TGTGCCAGCAGAGAGACAGGGAATCAGCCCCAGCATTTT
CASRETGNQPQHF
>TRBV7-6|TRBD1|.|TRBJ2-1|14
TGTGCCAGCAGCTTACCCCTCCGTACAGGGGTTCTGTTCTTC
CASSLPLRTGVLFF
>TRBV7-2|.|.|TRBJ2-5|13
TGTGCCAGCAGCTTAGTTGGGCAAGAGACCCAGTACTTC
CASSLVGQETQYF
>TRBV5-1|TRBD1|.|TRBJ1-4|21
TGCGCCAGCAGCTTGGGCCCTGTAGGACGGGGCTCAGGGGGGTATAATGAAAAACTGTTTTTT
CASSLGPVGRGSGGYNEKLFF
>TRBV7-8|.|once|TRBJ1-1|13
TGTGCCAGCAGCTTTAGGAGGAACACTGAAGCTTTCTTT
CASSFRRNTEAFF
>TRBV5-1|.|.|TRBJ1-1|14
TGCGCCAGCAGCTTCCGTGTGGCGGCGACTGAAGCTTTCTTT
CASSFRVAATEAFF
>TRBV9|.|.|TRBJ1-4|15
TGTGCCAGCAGCGTAGGGGGCAGGGGAAATGAAAAACTGTTTTTT
CASSVGGRGNEKLFF
>TRBV11-2|.|.|TRBJ2-7|17
TGTGCCAGCAGCTCCCCAGCTCCCCGGGCTCACCCAAACGAGCAGTACTTC
CASSSPAPRAHPNEQYF
>TRBV6-5|.|.|TRBJ2-5|15
TGTGCCAGCAGTTACTCGAGGCGGGGTGGGGAGACCCAGTACTTC
CASSYSRRGGETQYF
>TRBV6-1|TRBD1|.|TRBJ2-7|14
TGTGCCAGCAGTGCCCGGGACAGCACCTACGAGCAGTACTTC
CASSARDSTYEQYF
>TRBV4-3|.|.|TRBJ2-1|16
TGCGCCAGCAGCCAAGATCGGGTGAGCTCCTACAATGAGCAGTTCTTC
CASSQDRVSSYNEQFF
>TRBV19|.|.|TRBJ2-1|13
TGTGCCAGTAGTCCAAACTCCTACAATGAGCAGTTCTTC
CASSPNSYNEQFF
>TRBV10-2|.|.|TRBJ1-6|17
TGCGCCAGCATAGGGCAGGGCTATAAGCCGGCCCATTCACCCCTCCACTTT
CASIGQGYKPAHSPLHF
>TRBV10-3|.|.|TRBJ2-3|16
TGTGCCATCAGTGAGTCTGATGGTAAACGCACAGATACGCAGTATTTT
CAISESDGKRTDTQYF
>TRBV9|.|.|TRBJ2-3|15
TGTGCCAGCAGCGTAACGGGAGTGAGCACAGATACGCAGTATTTT
CASSVTGVSTDTQYF
>TRBV9|TRBD1|.|TRBJ1-1|13
TGTGCCAGCAGCCCAGGGACAGCCACTGAAGCTTTCTTT
CASSPGTATEAFF
>TRBV5-1|TRBD2|.|TRBJ2-1|16
TGCGCCAGCAGCCTCTTACTAGCGGGGAGGCTAAATGAGCAGTTCTTC
CASSLLLAGRLNEQFF
>TRBV4-1|.|.|TRBJ1-4|15
TGCGCCAGCAGCCAAGCTAGAGGGAGTGGGGAAAAACTGTTTTTT
CASSQARGSGEKLFF
>TRBV7-9|.|.|TRBJ1-6|13
TGTGCCAGCAGCTTGGGGGGCAATTCACCCCTCCACTTT
CASSLGGNSPLHF
>TRBV7-3|.|.|TRBJ2-2|17
TGTGCCAGCAGCGTCCACCCCGCCCAGGGGAACACCGGGGAGCTGTTTTTT
CASSVHPAQGNTGELFF
>TRBV28|.|.|TRBJ1-3|14
TGTGCCAGCAGTACCGCAGGGAAAGGTTACACCATATATTTT
CASSTAGKGYTIYF
>TRBV6-1|TRBD1|.|TRBJ2-7|12
TGTGCCAGCAGTTGGGGACAGCCCGAGCAGTACTTC
CASSWGQPEQYF
>TRBV5-4|TRBD2|once|TRBJ2-1|16
TGTGCCAGCAGCCGGGAGGCGGGAGGCTCCTACAATGAGCAGTTCTTC
CASSREAGGSYNEQFF
>TRBV4-1|.|.|TRBJ1-4|16
TGCGCCAGCAGCCAAGACTCCGGGACAACTAATGAAAAACTGTTTTTT
CASSQDSGTTNEKLFF
>TRBV4-1|.|once|TRBJ2-7|15
TGCGCCAGCAGCCAAGAACCACAGCTCTCCTACGAGCAGTACTTC
CASSQEPQLSYEQYF
>TRBV19|.|.|TRBJ2-5|12
TGTGCCAGTAGCGAGGGAGGAGAGACCCAGTACTTC
CASSEGGETQYF
>TRBV7-2|.|.|TRBJ2-1|12
TGTGCCAGCAGCTACAACTACAATGAGCAGTTCTTC
CASSYNYNEQFF
>TRBV5-1|.|.|TRBJ2-5|13
TGCGCCAGCAGTCGGGGCGCGGAAGAGACCCAGTACTTC
CASSRGAEETQYF
>TRBV10-3|.|.|TRBJ1-2|14
TGTGCCATCAGTGGGGGGGACGGCGACTATGGCTACACCTTC
CAISGGDGDYGYTF
>TRBV28|.|.|TRBJ2-1|12
TGTGCCAGCAGTTTGGCTGGGAGCCGTCGGTTCTTC
CASSLAGSRRFF
>TRBV30|.|.|TRBJ2-7|14
TGTGCCTGGAGGGGAGGGACAGGAGTCTACGAGCAGTACTTC
CAWRGGTGVYEQYF
>TRBV7-9|.|.|TRBJ1-1|14
TGTGCCAGCAGCTTATTGTGGGCTGGTACTGAAGCTTTCTTT
CASSLLWAGTEAFF